This T cell receptor (beta chain) was identified during a study of blood T cell repertoires in COVID-19. At the level of the study: The samples span acute and convalescent COVID-19 from the United States, Italy and Spain. PBMCs, B-cell-depleted T cells, or T cells were the source of the cDNA or gDNA that made up the material.

Authors' processing steps: Quantification of nucleated cells was approximated via reference gene primer amplification. TCRdb's table, derived via immunoSEQ multiplex PCR, lists solely in-frame clones and lacks some. V and J calls and clone size are as listed in that table; D and trimming were resolved from the DNA. Of about 300,000 clones in the sample, roughly 89% were seen once. The receptor comes from a man aged 35 to 55 with acute or convalescent COVID-19. Material: peripheral blood.

The CDR3 spells CASSPDIGSRGYGYTF. CDR3 DNA sequence: TGCGCCAGCAGCCCCGATATTGGGAGTCGAGGGTATGGCTACACCTTC. The chain links TRBV5-1 to TRBJ1-2; D unclear. Trimming took off 4 bases at V and 5 bases at J, with 21 bases between the two ends. The CDR3 is 16 residues long. CDR1 is SGHRS, CDR2 YFSETQ, per germline. The variable domain in full, with the rest retrieved from reference TRBV5-1 and TRBJ1-2, is KAGVTQTPRYLIKTRGQQVTLSCSPISGHRSVSWYQQTPGQGLQFLFEYFSETQRNKGNFPGRFSGRQFSNSRSEMNVSTLELGDSALYLCASSPDIGSRGYGYTFGSGTRLTVV.